Following are 5 T cell receptor beta chains from one sample sequenced in a study of blood T cell repertoires in COVID-19. Here immunoSEQ multiplex PCR was the method, and the copy in TCRdb shows in-frame clones only, minus some. The table records about 310,000 clones, almost 90% of them present only once. The sample taken for sequencing was peripheral blood. The receptors stem from a woman under 40 with COVID-19, enrolled during active disease.

The rearrangement links TRBV7-8 to TRBJ2-5, with 11 nucleotides matching TRBD2. The CDR3 has 16 residues. The V and J ends lost 4 bases and 6 bases, in that order; junction bases with no gene match: 10. Germline V lookup: CDR1 SGHVS, CDR2 FQNEAQ. CDR3 nucleotides: TGTGCCAGCAGCTCGACAGGACTAGCGGGTCCCAAGACCCAGTACTTC. Protein sequence: CASSSTGLAGPKTQYF.

V is TRBV30 and J is TRBJ1-1; D may be TRBD1 (5 bases). CDR3 length: 15 amino acids. V was trimmed by 4 bases and J by 1 base, leaving 16 bases between them. Germline lookup yields CDR1 GTSNPN and CDR2 SVGIG (reference sequence). CDR3 DNA: TGTGCCTGGATACCTATCAGGGCTTCGAACACTGAAGCTTTCTTT. It yields the protein CAWIPIRASNTEAFF.

The chain couples TRBV7-9 to TRBJ1-3; 10 bases agree with TRBD1. Germline values: CDR1 SEHNR, CDR2 FQNEAQ (reference sequence). This CDR3 has 16 residues. The V segment lost 1 base and the J segment 3 bases; nucleotides outside the gene matches: 3. The CDR3 region is CASSLGDRGYGNTIYF. The DNA of the CDR3 is TGTGCCAGCAGCTTAGGGGACAGGGGATATGGAAACACCATATATTTT.

The rearrangement joins TRBV28 to TRBJ1-1, with D possibly matching TRBD1 (6 bases). Germline loops: CDR1 MDHEN, CDR2 SYDVKM. V was trimmed by 7 bases and J by 5 bases, leaving 17 bases between them. This CDR3 region has 14 residues. This CDR3 is CASTLDRFRTEAFF. DNA of the CDR3: TGTGCCAGCACCCTCGACAGGTTTCGGACTGAAGCTTTCTTT.

V gene TRBV25-1 combines with J gene TRBJ1-4; 10 bases line up with TRBD1. This CDR3 comprises 13 residues. Germline V gene sequence: CDR1 MGHDK, CDR2 SYGVNS. V was pared by 3 bases and J by 11 bases, with 3 bases of the junction left unmatched. The CDR3 loop reads CASSDWTGGKLFF. CDR3 nucleotide sequence: TGTGCCAGCAGTGATTGGACAGGGGGGAAACTGTTTTTT.